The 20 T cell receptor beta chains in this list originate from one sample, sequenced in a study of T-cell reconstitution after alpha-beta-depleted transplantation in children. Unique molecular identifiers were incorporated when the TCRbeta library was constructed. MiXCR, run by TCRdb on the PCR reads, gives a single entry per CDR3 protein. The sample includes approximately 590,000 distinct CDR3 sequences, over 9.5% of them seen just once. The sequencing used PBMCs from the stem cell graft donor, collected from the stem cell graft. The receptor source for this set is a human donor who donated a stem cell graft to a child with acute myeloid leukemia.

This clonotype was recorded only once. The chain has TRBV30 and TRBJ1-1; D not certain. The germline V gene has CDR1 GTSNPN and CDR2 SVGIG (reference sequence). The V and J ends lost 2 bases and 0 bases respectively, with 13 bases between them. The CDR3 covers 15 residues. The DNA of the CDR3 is TGTGCCTGGAGTATCCCCGGACCAATGAACACTGAAGCTTTCTTT. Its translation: CAWSIPGPMNTEAFF. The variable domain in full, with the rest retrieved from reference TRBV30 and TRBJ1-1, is SQTIHQWPATLVQPVGSPLSLECTVEGTSNPNLYWYRQAAGRGLQLLFYSVGIGQISSEVPQNLSASRPQDRQFILSSKKLLLSDSGFYLCAWSIPGPMNTEAFFGQGTRLTVV.

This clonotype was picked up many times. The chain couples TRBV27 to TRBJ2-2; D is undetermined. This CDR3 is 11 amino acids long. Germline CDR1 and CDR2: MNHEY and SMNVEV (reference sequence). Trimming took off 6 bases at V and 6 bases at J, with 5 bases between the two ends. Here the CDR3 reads CASRFAGELFF. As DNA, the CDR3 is TGTGCCAGCAGATTCGCCGGGGAGCTGTTTTTT.

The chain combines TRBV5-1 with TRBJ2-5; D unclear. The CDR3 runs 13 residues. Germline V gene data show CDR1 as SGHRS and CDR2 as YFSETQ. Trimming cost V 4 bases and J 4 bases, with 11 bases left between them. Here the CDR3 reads CASSASDLETQYF. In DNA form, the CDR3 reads TGCGCCAGCAGCGCATCAGATTTAGAGACCCAGTACTTC.

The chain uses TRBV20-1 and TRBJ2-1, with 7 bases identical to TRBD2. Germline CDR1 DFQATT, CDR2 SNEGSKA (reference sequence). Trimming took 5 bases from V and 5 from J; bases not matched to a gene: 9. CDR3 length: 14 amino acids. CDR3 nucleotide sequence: TGCAGTGCTCCACGGTGGGGGGGGAACAATGAGCAGTTCTTC. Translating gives CSAPRWGGNNEQFF.

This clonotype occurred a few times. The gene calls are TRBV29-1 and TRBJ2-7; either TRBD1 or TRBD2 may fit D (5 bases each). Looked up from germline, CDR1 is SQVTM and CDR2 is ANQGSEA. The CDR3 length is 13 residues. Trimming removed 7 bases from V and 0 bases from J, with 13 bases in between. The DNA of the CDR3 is TGCAGCGCCCCGGGACCGAGCTCCTACGAGCAGTACTTC. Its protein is CSAPGPSSYEQYF.

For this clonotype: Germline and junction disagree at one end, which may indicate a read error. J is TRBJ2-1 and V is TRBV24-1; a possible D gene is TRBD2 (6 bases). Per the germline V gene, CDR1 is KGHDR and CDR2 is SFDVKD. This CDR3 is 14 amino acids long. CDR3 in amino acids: CATNDPGENNEQFF. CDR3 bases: TGTGCCACCAATGATCCGGGGGAAAACAATGAGCAGTTCTTC.

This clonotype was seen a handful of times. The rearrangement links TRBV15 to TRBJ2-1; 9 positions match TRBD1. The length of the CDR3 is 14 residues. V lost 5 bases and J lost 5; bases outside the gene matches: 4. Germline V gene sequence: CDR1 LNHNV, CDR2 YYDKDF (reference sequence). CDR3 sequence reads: CATSRGQGNNEQFF. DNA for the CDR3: TGTGCCACCAGCCGGGGACAGGGTAACAATGAGCAGTTCTTC.

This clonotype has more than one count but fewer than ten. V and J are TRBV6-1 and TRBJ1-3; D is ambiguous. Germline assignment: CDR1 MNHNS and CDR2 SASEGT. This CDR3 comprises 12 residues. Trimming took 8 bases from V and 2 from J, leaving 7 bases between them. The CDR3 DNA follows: TGTGCCAGCGTTACAACTGGAAACACCATATATTTT. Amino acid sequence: CASVTTGNTIYF.

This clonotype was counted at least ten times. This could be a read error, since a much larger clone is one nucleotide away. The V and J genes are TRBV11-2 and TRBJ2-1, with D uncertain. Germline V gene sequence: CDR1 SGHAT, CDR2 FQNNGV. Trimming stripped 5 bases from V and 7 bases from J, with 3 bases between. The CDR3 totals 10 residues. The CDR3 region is CASSMNEQFF. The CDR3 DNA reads TGTGCCAGCAGCATGAATGAGCAGTTCTTC.

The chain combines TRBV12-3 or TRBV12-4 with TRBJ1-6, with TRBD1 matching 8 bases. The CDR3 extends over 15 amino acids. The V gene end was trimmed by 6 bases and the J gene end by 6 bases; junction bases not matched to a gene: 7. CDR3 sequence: CASSRTGISNSPLHF. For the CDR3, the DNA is TGTGCCAGCAGCCGGACAGGGATTAGTAATTCACCCCTCCACTTT.

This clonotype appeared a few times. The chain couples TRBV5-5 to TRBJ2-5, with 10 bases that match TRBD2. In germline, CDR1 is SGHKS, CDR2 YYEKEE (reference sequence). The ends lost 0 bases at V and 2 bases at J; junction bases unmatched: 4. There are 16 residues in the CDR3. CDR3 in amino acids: CASSLGGSGRQETQYF. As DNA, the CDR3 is TGTGCCAGCAGCTTGGGAGGTAGCGGGAGGCAAGAGACCCAGTACTTC.

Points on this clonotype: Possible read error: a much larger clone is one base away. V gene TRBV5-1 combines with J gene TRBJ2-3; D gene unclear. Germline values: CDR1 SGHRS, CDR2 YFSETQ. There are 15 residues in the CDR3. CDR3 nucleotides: TGCGCCAGCAGCTTGGACGGATCAAATGGGGATACGCACTATTTT. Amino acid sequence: CASSLDGSNGDTHYF. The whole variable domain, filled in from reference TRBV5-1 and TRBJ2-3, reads KAGVTQTPRYLIKTRGQQVTLSCSPISGHRSVSWYQQTPGQGLQFLFEYFSETQRNKGNFPGRFSGRQFSNSRSEMNVSTLELGDSALYLCASSLDGSNGDTHYFGPGTRLTVL.

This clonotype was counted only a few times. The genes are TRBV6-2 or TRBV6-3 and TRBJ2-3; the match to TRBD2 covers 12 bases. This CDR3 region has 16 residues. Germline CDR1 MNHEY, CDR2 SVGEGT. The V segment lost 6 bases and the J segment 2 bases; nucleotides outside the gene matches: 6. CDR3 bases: TGTGCCAGCAGATCCGGACTAGCGGGGTCCACAGATACGCAGTATTTT. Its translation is CASRSGLAGSTDTQYF.

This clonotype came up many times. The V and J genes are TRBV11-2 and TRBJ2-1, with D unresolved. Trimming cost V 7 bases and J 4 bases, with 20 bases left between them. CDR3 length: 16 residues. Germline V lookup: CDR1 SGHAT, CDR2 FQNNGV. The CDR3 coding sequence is TGTGCCAGCATCCCTCTTAGCAGGAGTAAGTACAATGAGCAGTTCTTC. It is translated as CASIPLSRSKYNEQFF.

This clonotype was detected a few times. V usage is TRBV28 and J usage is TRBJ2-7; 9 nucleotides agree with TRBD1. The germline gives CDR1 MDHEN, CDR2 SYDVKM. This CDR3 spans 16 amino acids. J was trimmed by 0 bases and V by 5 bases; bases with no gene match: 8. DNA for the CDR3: TGTGCCAGCAGTCTTAACAGGGGGCGGTCCTCCTACGAGCAGTACTTC. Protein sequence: CASSLNRGRSSYEQYF.

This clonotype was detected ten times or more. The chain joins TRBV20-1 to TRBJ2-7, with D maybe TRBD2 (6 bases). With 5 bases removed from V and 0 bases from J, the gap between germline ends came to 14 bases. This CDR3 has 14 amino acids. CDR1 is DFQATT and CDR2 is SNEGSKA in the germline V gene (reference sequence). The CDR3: CSARGRGLSYEQYF. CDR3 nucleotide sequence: TGCAGTGCTCGAGGGCGGGGCCTCTCCTACGAGCAGTACTTC.

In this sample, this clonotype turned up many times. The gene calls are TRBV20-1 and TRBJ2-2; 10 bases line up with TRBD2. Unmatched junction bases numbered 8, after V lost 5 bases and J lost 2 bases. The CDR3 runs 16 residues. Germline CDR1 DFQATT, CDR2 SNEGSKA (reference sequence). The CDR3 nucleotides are TGCAGTGCTCGCCAACCTAGCGGGAGCAACACCGGGGAGCTGTTTTTT. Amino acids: CSARQPSGSNTGELFF.

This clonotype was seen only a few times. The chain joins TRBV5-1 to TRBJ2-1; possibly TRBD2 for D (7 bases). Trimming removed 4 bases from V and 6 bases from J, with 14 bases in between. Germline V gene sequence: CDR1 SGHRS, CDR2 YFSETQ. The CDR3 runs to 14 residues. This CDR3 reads CASSPRRGGNEQFF. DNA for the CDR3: TGCGCCAGCAGCCCCCGTAGGGGGGGCAATGAGCAGTTCTTC.

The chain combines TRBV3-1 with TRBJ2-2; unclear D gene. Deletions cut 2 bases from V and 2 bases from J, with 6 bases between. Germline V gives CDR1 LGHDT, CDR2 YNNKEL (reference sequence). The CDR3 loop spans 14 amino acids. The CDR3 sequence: CASSQNFNTGELFF. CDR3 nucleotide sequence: TGTGCCAGCAGCCAAAATTTTAACACCGGGGAGCTGTTTTTT.

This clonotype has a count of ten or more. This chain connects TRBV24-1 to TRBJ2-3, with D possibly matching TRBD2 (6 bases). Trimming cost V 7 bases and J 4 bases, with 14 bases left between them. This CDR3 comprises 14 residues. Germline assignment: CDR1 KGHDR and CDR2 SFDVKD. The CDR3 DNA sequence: TGTGCCACCAGCGGGGGTCGGGCCGCAGATACGCAGTATTTT. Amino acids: CATSGGRAADTQYF.